The sequence of this TCR beta chain was determined in a study of blood T cell repertoires in COVID-19. Study information: The analysed material was cDNA or gDNA that came from T cells, B-cell-depleted T cells, or PBMCs.

The age range of participants was about 18 to 95 years, with residence in about two dozen US areas. Which cohort a participant joined came from the clinical history participants gave. TCRdb keeps only in-frame clones here, not all; method: immunoSEQ multiplex PCR. The data hold approximately 390,000 clones, with approximately 87% observed a single time. This receptor was obtained from a woman in her forties or fifties who had recovered from COVID-19. Sequencing was carried out using PBMCs or T cells enriched from blood (not recorded which).

CDR3 residues: CASSLQGAREQYF. In DNA form, the CDR3 reads TGTGCCAGCAGCTTGCAGGGGGCGAGAGAGCAGTACTTC. This chain links TRBV5-5 with TRBJ2-7, with TRBD1 matching 8 bases. The CDR3 has 13 residues. Germline V gene lookup returns CDR1 SGHKS and CDR2 YYEKEE (reference sequence). J was trimmed by 7 bases and V by 1 base; bases with no gene match: 4.